This note documents a single T cell receptor (beta chain) sequence. Per the original data handling: From reference gene primer amplification, estimates of nucleated cell counts were derived. Here immunoSEQ multiplex PCR was the method, and the copy in TCRdb shows in-frame clones only, minus some. D and trimming come from the DNA, and the V and J calls and clone size come from that table. Counted here are about 480,000 clones, roughly nine tenths occurring once; the ten biggest clones make up 0.7% to 1%. This sample was taken from a study of blood T cell repertoires in COVID-19. This CDR3 has 15 amino acids. The germline V and J ends were trimmed by 4 bases and 4 bases, with 17 bases remaining between them. Germline V gene sequence: CDR1 SGHRS, CDR2 YFSETQ.

The sample consisted of peripheral blood. The chain joins TRBV5-1 to TRBJ1-1; tentative D call: TRBD1 (6 bases). The origin of this receptor is a man aged 18 to 29 with COVID-19, enrolled during active disease. The DNA for the CDR3 is TGCGCCAGCAGCCCCAACCGAGGGGGTGTCACTGAAGCTTTCTTT. It is translated as CASSPNRGGVTEAFF.